Sequencing of this TCR beta chain was carried out in a study of blood T cell repertoires in COVID-19. Study details: The United States, Italy and Spain were the sources of the acute and convalescent COVID-19 samples. Sources were T cells, B-cell-depleted T cells, or PBMCs; the material itself was cDNA or gDNA.

Per the original methods: How many nucleated cells were present was estimated from reference gene primer amplification. Some clones are missing from TCRdb's copy, which holds only in-frame ones; the method was immunoSEQ multiplex PCR. The V and J calls and clone size are taken from that table; D and trimming were inferred from the DNA. The sample yields tens of thousands of clones, around 90% seen once. The TCR was taken from a human donor in a cohort sampled during active COVID-19. Sequenced input: peripheral blood.

CDR3 sequence: CATSETGQGIIGSNTGELFF. The DNA for the CDR3 is TGTGCCACCAGTGAAACGGGACAAGGGATTATTGGGTCTAACACCGGGGAGCTGTTTTTT. This rearrangement joins TRBV24-1 to TRBJ2-2; D is perhaps TRBD1 (6 bases). Germline V lookup: CDR1 KGHDR, CDR2 SFDVKD. The CDR3 totals 20 residues. V was shortened by 4 bases and J by 2 bases, with 25 bases between the two germline ends.